This is a list of T cell receptor beta chains from one sample in a study of blood T cell repertoires in COVID-19. Some clones are missing from TCRdb's copy, which holds only in-frame ones; the method was immunoSEQ multiplex PCR. The data contain 200,000 or so clones, around nine tenths of them singletons. The source material was peripheral blood. The source is a woman aged 55-75 years with acute or convalescent COVID-19. Each CDR3 is given with its conserved first and last residue. Each record gives: D gene, J gene, clone size, V gene, CDR3 DNA, CDR3 protein. D genes are given only for firm matches. Not every row has a clone size; where given, it reads once, few, many or a size class.

>-|TRBJ2-2|-|TRBV9
TGTGCCAGCAGCTTTCTCCGGGGGGCCGTCCCCGGGGAGCTGTTTTTT
CASSFLRGAVPGELFF
>-|TRBJ1-1|-|TRBV2
TGTGCCAGCAGTGAATCGCGGGGAGATCGAGCTTTCTTT
CASSESRGDRAFF
>-|TRBJ1-2|-|TRBV27
TGTGCCAGCAGTTTGGAGGGGCCGCGGGGCTACACCTTC
CASSLEGPRGYTF
>-|TRBJ2-2|-|TRBV7-2
TGTGCCAGCAGCTCCCGATGGGGCGGGAACACCGGGGAGCTGTTTTTT
CASSSRWGGNTGELFF
>TRBD2|TRBJ2-7|-|TRBV7-9
TGTGCCAGCAGCCTAGGAGCGGGGGCCGAGCTGGACGAGCAGTACTTC
CASSLGAGAELDEQYF
>TRBD1|TRBJ1-3|-|TRBV18
TGTGCCAGCTCGCAGACAGGGCGAAAGACTGGAAACACCATATATTTT
CASSQTGRKTGNTIYF
>TRBD1|TRBJ1-3|-|TRBV18
TGTGCCAGCTCACCAACGACAGGGAATGGTGGAAACACCATATATTTT
CASSPTTGNGGNTIYF
>-|TRBJ2-7|-|TRBV4-3
TGCGCCAGCAGCCAAGTCTCCCCGGGTGGGTACGAGCAGTACTTC
CASSQVSPGGYEQYF
>TRBD1|TRBJ1-2|-|TRBV28
TGTGCCAGCAGCACCCGGGACAGGGGACCCGGGGGCTATGGCTACACCTTC
CASSTRDRGPGGYGYTF
>TRBD1|TRBJ1-2|-|TRBV10-3
TGTGCCATCCGCTCACCGAGTCGGGACAGGAGATACTATGGCTACACCTTC
CAIRSPSRDRRYYGYTF
>TRBD2|TRBJ2-7|once|TRBV7-8
TGTGCCAGCAGCTCCACTAGCGGGGGAGGCATCGAGCAGTACTTC
CASSSTSGGGIEQYF
>-|TRBJ2-1|-|TRBV2
TGTGCCAGCAGCACTCAACTAGGATCCTACAATGAGCAGTTCTTC
CASSTQLGSYNEQFF
>TRBD1|TRBJ2-7|-|TRBV5-6
TGTGCCAGCAGCCAGGGGGCCTACTCCTACGAGCAGTACTTC
CASSQGAYSYEQYF
>-|TRBJ1-2|-|TRBV4-3
TGCGCCAGCAGCCAATCCAGGGGATATCGCTACACCTTC
CASSQSRGYRYTF
>-|TRBJ2-7|-|TRBV7-6
TGTGCCAGCAGCCCTGGGACTGTTAGCTCCTACGAGCAGTACTTC
CASSPGTVSSYEQYF
>TRBD1|TRBJ1-4|-|TRBV19
TGTGCCAGTAGTATTTTCCGACAGGGGGCTAATGAAAAACTGTTTTTT
CASSIFRQGANEKLFF
>TRBD1|TRBJ2-7|-|TRBV6-5
TGTGCCAGCAGATACAACAGGGGCCTTTCGTCCTACGAGCAGTACTTC
CASRYNRGLSSYEQYF
>TRBD2|TRBJ2-1|-|TRBV11-3
TGTGCCAGCAGCTCCTCTAGCGGGGGGGAGCAGTTCTTC
CASSSSSGGEQFF
>TRBD2|TRBJ2-2|-|TRBV14
TGTGCCAGCAGCCTGAGCGGGACTCGCCACACCGGGGAGCTGTTTTTT
CASSLSGTRHTGELFF
>-|TRBJ2-1|once|TRBV5-1
TGCGCCAGCAGCTTGGCCACGGTTAACAATGAGCAGTTCTTC
CASSLATVNNEQFF
>TRBD2|TRBJ2-7|-|TRBV5-4
TGTGCCAGCAGCATCCAGCGGGGTTTTACCGAGCAGTACTTC
CASSIQRGFTEQYF
>-|TRBJ2-5|-|TRBV5-6
TGTGCCAGCAGCTTCATACCTCGGACAGAGTACTTC
CASSFIPRTEYF
>TRBD1|TRBJ2-7|-|TRBV4-2
TGTGCCAGCAGCCAAGACCGGGACAGGGTCTCCTACGAGCAGTACTTC
CASSQDRDRVSYEQYF
>TRBD2|TRBJ2-3|few|TRBV12-5
TGTGCTAGTGGGGCGGGACTAGCCTTCACAGATACGCAGTATTTT
CASGAGLAFTDTQYF
>-|TRBJ1-1|-|TRBV5-1
TGCGCCAGCAGCGTGGCCCCGAGTAACACTGAAGCTTTCTTT
CASSVAPSNTEAFF
>TRBD1|TRBJ1-5|-|TRBV7-9
TGTGCCAGCAGCCCAGGGGGAAACGGCAATCAGCCCCAGCATTTT
CASSPGGNGNQPQHF
>-|TRBJ1-6|-|TRBV18
TGTGCCAGCTCACCACCAAGGGGCCCGAATTCACCCCTCCACTTT
CASSPPRGPNSPLHF
>-|TRBJ1-5|-|TRBV2
TGTGCCAGCAGTGAAGGAGACATATACGATCAGCCCCAGCATTTT
CASSEGDIYDQPQHF
>TRBD2|TRBJ2-1|-|TRBV19
TGTGCCAGTAGCCCGGGACTAGCGGCGACCCGCTCCTACAATGAGCAGTTCTTC
CASSPGLAATRSYNEQFF
>TRBD1|TRBJ2-3|-|TRBV28
TGTGCCAGCAGTCCCCCGGACAGGAGCACAGATACGCAGTATTTT
CASSPPDRSTDTQYF
>TRBD2|TRBJ2-5|few|TRBV7-9
TGTGCCAGTCTGCTAGCGGGTGACGTCCTGGGGGAGACCCAGTACTTC
CASLLAGDVLGETQYF
>TRBD2|TRBJ2-1|-|TRBV7-2
TGTGCCAGCAGCTTATATGCGGGAGGGCCGTTGAATGAGCAGTTCTTC
CASSLYAGGPLNEQFF
>TRBD1|TRBJ1-5|-|TRBV7-6
TGTGCCAGCAGCCCCGGGACAGGATACAATCAGCCCCAGCATTTT
CASSPGTGYNQPQHF
>-|TRBJ1-2|many|TRBV6-6
TGTGCCAGCAGCCAGAGCGTCTATGGCTACACCTTC
CASSQSVYGYTF
>-|TRBJ1-2|few|TRBV2
TGTGCCAGCAGGGACAGAGCTAACTATGGCTACACCTTC
CASRDRANYGYTF
>-|TRBJ2-2|-|TRBV14
TGTGCCAGCAGCCAAGACAGGACTCTTAAGCTGTTTTTT
CASSQDRTLKLFF
>TRBD1|TRBJ1-1|-|TRBV5-1
TGCGCCAGCAGTAGGACAGGATCGAACACTGAAGCTTTCTTT
CASSRTGSNTEAFF
>-|TRBJ2-7|-|TRBV9
TGTGCCAGCAGCCCCTCGAGCCCGACCTACGAGCAGTACTTC
CASSPSSPTYEQYF
>-|TRBJ1-1|-|TRBV3-1/TRBV3-2
TGTGCCAGCACTCCAACTAACAGGCCTAGTGAAGCTTTCTTT
CASTPTNRPSEAFF
>TRBD1|TRBJ2-7|-|TRBV7-2
TGTGCCAGCAGCCACCGGACAGGGGGTTCCTACGAGCAGTACTTC
CASSHRTGGSYEQYF